The clone carrying this T cell receptor (beta chain) has only a few counts. The CDR3 has 17 residues. Germline-derived CDR1 and CDR2 are SGHRS and YFSETQ. Trimming took 4 bases from V and 0 from J; bases not matched to a gene: 9. Authors' analysis steps: Quantification of nucleated cells was approximated via reference gene primer amplification. Repertoires were generated with immunoSEQ multiplex PCR, while TCRdb's copy carries only in-frame clones and drops some. That table supplies the V and J calls and clone size; D and trimming were determined from the DNA. The sample records some 150,000 clones, 80% to 90% being singletons. This entry comes from a study of blood T cell repertoires in COVID-19.

The sequence came from a man between 65 and 79 years old with acute or convalescent COVID-19. The rearrangement joins TRBV5-1 to TRBJ1-5; 8 bases align to TRBD1. Sample: peripheral blood. The CDR3 DNA follows: TGCGCCAGCAGCCCCGGGACAGGCCATCGTAGCAATCAGCCCCAGCATTTT. Translation gives CASSPGTGHRSNQPQHF.